A selection of T cell receptor beta chains follows, all from one sample in a study of shared clonotypes between healthy human individuals. Method: immunoSEQ multiplex PCR; TCRdb's copy keeps in-frame clones and lacks some. This repertoire shows some 740,000 clones, over 90% found once; its top ten account for more than 20%. Sequencing was carried out using naive CD8+ T cells sorted from blood. Receptors originate from a man younger than 40 in good health. Each CDR3 is given with its conserved first and last residue. D genes are given only for firm matches. Clone sizes are given selectively: once, few, many, or a class where the clone is expanded.

j_gene: TRBJ2-7
v_gene: TRBV7-2
d_gene: -
abundance: -
CDR3aa: CASSLVRTDSYEQYF
CDR3nt: TGTGCCAGCAGCTTAGTCCGGACGGATTCCTACGAGCAGTACTTC

j_gene: TRBJ2-7
v_gene: TRBV6-5
d_gene: TRBD1
abundance: -
CDR3aa: CASSLGQGSAEQYF
CDR3nt: TGTGCCAGCAGCTTGGGACAGGGGTCGGCCGAGCAGTACTTC

j_gene: TRBJ2-2
v_gene: TRBV4-3
d_gene: -
abundance: -
CDR3aa: CASSQDRGGFASGELFF
CDR3nt: TGCGCCAGCAGCCAAGATAGGGGCGGGTTCGCTTCCGGGGAGCTGTTTTTT

j_gene: TRBJ2-7
v_gene: TRBV27
d_gene: -
abundance: -
CDR3aa: CASSLNGRSYEQYF
CDR3nt: TGTGCCAGCAGTTTAAACGGCAGGTCCTACGAGCAGTACTTC

j_gene: TRBJ2-1
v_gene: TRBV27
d_gene: TRBD2
abundance: -
CDR3aa: CASSSLLAGLSNEQFF
CDR3nt: TGTGCCAGCAGTTCTCTACTAGCGGGACTTAGCAATGAGCAGTTCTTC

j_gene: TRBJ1-5
v_gene: TRBV5-6
d_gene: -
abundance: -
CDR3aa: CASSLEGQGNQPQHF
CDR3nt: TGTGCCAGCAGCTTAGAGGGACAAGGTAATCAGCCCCAGCATTTT

j_gene: TRBJ2-3
v_gene: TRBV7-9
d_gene: TRBD1
abundance: -
CDR3aa: CASSRDSGTDTQYF
CDR3nt: TGTGCCAGCAGCCGGGACAGTGGGACAGATACGCAGTATTTT

j_gene: TRBJ2-3
v_gene: TRBV7-9
d_gene: -
abundance: -
CDR3aa: CASSRVAEGEDTQYF
CDR3nt: TGTGCCAGCAGCCGCGTAGCGGAGGGGGAAGATACGCAGTATTTT

j_gene: TRBJ2-1
v_gene: TRBV19
d_gene: -
abundance: -
CDR3aa: CASNASSYNEQFF
CDR3nt: TGTGCCAGTAACGCGAGCTCCTACAATGAGCAGTTCTTC

j_gene: TRBJ1-2
v_gene: TRBV9
d_gene: -
abundance: -
CDR3aa: CASSSTPGYTF
CDR3nt: TGTGCCAGCAGCTCCACCCCGGGCTACACCTTC

j_gene: TRBJ2-2
v_gene: TRBV7-9
d_gene: TRBD2
abundance: -
CDR3aa: CASSLGREGTGELFF
CDR3nt: TGTGCCAGCAGCTTAGGAAGGGAGGGCACCGGGGAGCTGTTTTTT

j_gene: TRBJ2-5
v_gene: TRBV28
d_gene: TRBD2
abundance: -
CDR3aa: CASGTGGLMETQYF
CDR3nt: TGTGCCAGCGGGACGGGAGGGCTCATGGAGACCCAGTACTTC

j_gene: TRBJ2-7
v_gene: TRBV28
d_gene: -
abundance: once
CDR3aa: CASEPRGHGYEQYF
CDR3nt: TGTGCCAGTGAACCCCGGGGGCACGGGTACGAGCAGTACTTC

j_gene: TRBJ2-3
v_gene: TRBV6-1
d_gene: -
abundance: -
CDR3aa: CASSEAWRGFPDTQYF
CDR3nt: TGTGCCAGCAGTGAAGCGTGGAGAGGCTTCCCAGATACGCAGTATTTT